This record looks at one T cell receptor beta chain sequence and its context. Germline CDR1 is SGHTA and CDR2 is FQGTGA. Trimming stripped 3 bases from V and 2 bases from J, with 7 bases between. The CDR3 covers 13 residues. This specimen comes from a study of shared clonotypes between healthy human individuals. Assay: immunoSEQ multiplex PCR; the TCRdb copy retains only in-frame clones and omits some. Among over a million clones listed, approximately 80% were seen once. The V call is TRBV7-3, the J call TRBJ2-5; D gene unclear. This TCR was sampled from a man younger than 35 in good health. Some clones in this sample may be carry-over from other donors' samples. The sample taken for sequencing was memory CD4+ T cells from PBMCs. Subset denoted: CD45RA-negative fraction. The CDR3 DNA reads TGTGCCAGCAGCTTCAGAACGCAAGAGACCCAGTACTTC. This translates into CASSFRTQETQYF.